Detailed here is one TCR beta chain. Profiled with immunoSEQ multiplex PCR; TCRdb holds only in-frame clones, not every one. The sample carries some 150,000 clones, roughly nine tenths recorded once. The record originates from a study of blood T cell repertoires in COVID-19. Whole-study context: Sample material is recorded as cDNA or gDNA derived from T cells, B-cell-depleted T cells, or PBMCs.

The junction had 7 bases not matched to a gene; V was cut back by 7 bases and J by 1 base. Germline V lookup: CDR1 SNHLY, CDR2 FYNNEI. CDR3 length equals 16 residues. Sequencing was performed on peripheral blood. This TCR came from a woman aged 35 to 49 with acute or convalescent COVID-19. This chain joins TRBV2 and TRBJ1-3, with 10 bases aligning to TRBD1. CDR3 nucleotides: TGTGCCAGCAAGGGACAGGGGATGATTTCTGGAAACACCATATATTTT. It translates to CASKGQGMISGNTIYF.